This T cell receptor (beta chain) emerged from a study of OX40 agonist ivuxolimab in advanced cancers. Looking at the study overall: Those enrolled were about 80% male, with a mean age of around 60 years and ages from roughly 20 to 90.

Whole-study findings and limits: In the 0.1 to 3.0 mg/kg range, CD4+ and CD8+ blood T cells had expanded clonally by week 6. Also present in some nonresponders was a low level of normalized T-cell clonal expansion.

TCRdb keeps only in-frame clones here, not all; method: immunoSEQ multiplex PCR. The profile covers about 18,000 clones, with 90% appearing a single time and around 45% taken by the ten largest. V gave up 4 bases and J gave up 7 bases, with 19 bases separating them. Per germline, CDR1 MGHDK and CDR2 SYGVNS. The CDR3 covers 16 residues. With regard to this clone: The antigen remains undetermined.

Blood was sampled at baseline, cycle 4 day 1, and cycle 7 day 1. This receptor was identified in an adult with an advanced solid tumor such as melanoma, head and neck, liver or kidney cancer. The V call is TRBV25-1, the J call TRBJ1-4, with D maybe TRBD1 (6 bases). Source: CD4+ or CD8+ T cells sorted from blood, taken in a trial of the OX40 agonist ivuxolimab. The CDR3 region is CASSVHTGQFGEKLFF. Written as DNA, the CDR3 is TGTGCCAGCAGTGTCCACACCGGACAGTTCGGTGAAAAACTGTTTTTT.